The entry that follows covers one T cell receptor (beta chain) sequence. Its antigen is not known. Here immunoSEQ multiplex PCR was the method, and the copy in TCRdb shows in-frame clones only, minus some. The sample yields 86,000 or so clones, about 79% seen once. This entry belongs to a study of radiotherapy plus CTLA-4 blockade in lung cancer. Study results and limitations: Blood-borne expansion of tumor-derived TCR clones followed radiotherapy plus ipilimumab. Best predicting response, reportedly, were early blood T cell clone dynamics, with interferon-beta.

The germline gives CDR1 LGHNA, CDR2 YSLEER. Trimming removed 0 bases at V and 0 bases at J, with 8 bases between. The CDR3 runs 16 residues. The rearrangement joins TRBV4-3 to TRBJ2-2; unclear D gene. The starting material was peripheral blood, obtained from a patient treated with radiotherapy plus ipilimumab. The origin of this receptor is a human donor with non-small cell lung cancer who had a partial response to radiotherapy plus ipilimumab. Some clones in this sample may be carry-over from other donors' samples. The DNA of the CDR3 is TGCGCCAGCAGCCAAGAAAGACTGGCGAACACCGGGGAGCTGTTTTTT. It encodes CASSQERLANTGELFF.